This TCR beta chain was observed in a study of post-analysis software for immune sequencing data. Study-level information: There were relapsing-remitting, secondary progressive and progressive-relapsing multiple sclerosis among the disease courses included. Study-level points and caveats: Those with multiple sclerosis, the patient group, showed significantly lower normalized Chao1 diversity than controls. F measure clustering grouped samples strongly by preparation batch. The five TRBV segments detected at higher frequency in patients than in controls included TRBV5-6, TRBV5-1 and TRBV20-1.

The CDR3 loop spans 19 amino acids. Trimming pared 0 bases from V and 0 bases from J, leaving 16 bases between. The V gene's germline CDR1 is SGHRS and CDR2 YFSETQ. Libraries were made from TCR beta cDNA, and they carried unique molecular identifiers. Approximately 450,000 cDNA molecules were recovered from an input of roughly 0.95 to 10 million T cells. Via MiXCR, TCRdb re-called the PCR reads, giving one row per CDR3 protein. The sample has roughly 650,000 distinct CDR3 sequences, around 64% seen once. Of note for this clonotype: Its antigen is as yet unknown.

The receptor comes from a girl aged 2 to 9 with multiple sclerosis. The specimen sequenced was blood. This chain joins TRBV5-1 and TRBJ2-6, with D possibly being TRBD2 (6 bases). CDR3 in amino acids: CASSLESRDFVSGANVLTF. DNA of the CDR3: TGCGCCAGCAGCTTGGAGTCTCGGGACTTTGTCTCTGGGGCCAACGTCCTGACTTTC.